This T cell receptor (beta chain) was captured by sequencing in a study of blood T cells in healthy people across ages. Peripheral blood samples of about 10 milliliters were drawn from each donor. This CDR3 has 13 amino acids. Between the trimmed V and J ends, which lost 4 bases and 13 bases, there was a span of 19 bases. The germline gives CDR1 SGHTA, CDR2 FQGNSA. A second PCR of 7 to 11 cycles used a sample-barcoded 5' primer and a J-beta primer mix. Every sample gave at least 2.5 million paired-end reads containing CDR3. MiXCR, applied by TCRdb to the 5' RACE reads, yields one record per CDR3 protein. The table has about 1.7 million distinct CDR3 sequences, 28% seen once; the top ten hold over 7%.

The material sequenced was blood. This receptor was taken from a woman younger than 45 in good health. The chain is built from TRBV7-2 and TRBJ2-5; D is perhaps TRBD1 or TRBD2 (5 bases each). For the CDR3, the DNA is TGTGCCAGCAGCTCCGACGGGGCATCGGCGGCGTACTTC. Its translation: CASSSDGASAAYF.